One and the same sample provided the 25 T cell receptor beta chains below, sequenced in a study of blood T cell repertoires in COVID-19. Profiled with immunoSEQ multiplex PCR; TCRdb holds only in-frame clones, not every one. The repertoire includes roughly 130,000 clones, 88% of them detected once, and 2.5% to 3% sits in the top ten. Material: peripheral blood. The receptors stem from a human donor with COVID-19, enrolled during active disease. The donor label of this sample is uncertain.

This chain uses TRBV5-1 with TRBJ2-7; TRBD1 matches 7 bases. The germline gives CDR1 SGHRS, CDR2 YFSETQ. The V segment lost 4 bases and the J segment 6 bases; nucleotides outside the gene matches: 10. The CDR3 length is 14 residues. In DNA, the CDR3 is TGCGCCAGCAGCATTGAGACAGGGCCCGGCGAGCAGTACTTC. Translating it yields CASSIETGPGEQYF.

The chain carries TRBV5-1 and TRBJ1-1, with D maybe TRBD1 (5 bases). Deletions cut 4 bases from V and 1 base from J, with 8 bases between. CDR1 and CDR2 (germline): SGHRS, YFSETQ. This CDR3 has 13 residues. The CDR3 nucleotides read TGCGCCAGCAGCACGGACACGAACACTGAAGCTTTCTTT. Amino acids: CASSTDTNTEAFF.

This chain joins TRBV19 and TRBJ1-5; 8 nucleotides line up with TRBD1. The CDR3 is made up of 15 amino acids. Germline lookup yields CDR1 LNHDA and CDR2 SQIVND (reference sequence). The trim removed 6 bases at V and 6 bases at J, leaving 10 bases unmatched. The CDR3 loop reads CASSGTGGFGQPQHF. In nucleotides, the CDR3 is TGTGCCAGTAGCGGGACAGGCGGTTTCGGTCAGCCCCAGCATTTT.

This clone was observed once. The V and J genes are TRBV7-2 and TRBJ1-5; D is perhaps TRBD1 (5 bases). Per germline, CDR1 SGHTA and CDR2 FQGNSA. The V end lost 5 bases, the J end lost 4 bases, and 9 bases lay between the germline ends. CDR3 length: 13 amino acids. CDR3 in DNA: TGTGCCAGCAGCATACAGGAAAATCAGCCCCAGCATTTT. Translation gives CASSIQENQPQHF.

The V and J genes are TRBV7-9 and TRBJ2-1, with D possibly matching TRBD2 (5 bases). The germline V gene has CDR1 SEHNR and CDR2 FQNEAQ (reference sequence). Trimming removed 7 bases from V and 1 base from J, with 11 bases in between. The CDR3 has 14 residues. In DNA form, the CDR3 reads TGTGCCAGCAACGTTCGGGGATCCTACAATGAGCAGTTCTTC. This gives the protein CASNVRGSYNEQFF.

The rearrangement links TRBV10-1 to TRBJ2-3; possibly TRBD1 for D (6 bases). The CDR3 loop spans 15 amino acids. Trimming took 3 bases from V and 4 from J, leaving 14 bases between them. In germline, CDR1 is WNHNN, CDR2 SYGVQD (reference sequence). This chain's CDR3 is CASSEWNRAADTQYF. The CDR3, as DNA: TGCGCCAGCAGTGAATGGAACAGGGCGGCAGATACGCAGTATTTT.

The J gene is TRBJ2-1, the V gene TRBV18; perhaps TRBD1 as D (6 bases). V was trimmed by 3 bases and J by 6 bases, leaving 12 bases between them. The CDR3 is 14 amino acids. Looked up from germline, CDR1 is KGHSH and CDR2 is LQKENI. The CDR3 nucleotides read TGTGCCAGCTCACCCGGCCAGGGGCTCAATGAGCAGTTCTTC. Protein sequence: CASSPGQGLNEQFF.

The rearrangement joins TRBV4-1 to TRBJ2-7; TRBD2 matches 13 bases. Germline CDR1 reads MGHRA; CDR2 reads YSYEKL. The CDR3 totals 16 residues. V trimming: 0 bases; J trimming: 8 bases; junction bases outside the gene matches: 7. CDR3 amino acids: CASSQDQGLAGAKQYF. In DNA, the CDR3 is TGCGCCAGCAGCCAAGATCAAGGACTAGCGGGGGCTAAGCAGTACTTC.

The sample holds a few counts of this clone. The rearrangement joins TRBV11-3 to TRBJ1-3; D is uncertain. V lost 6 bases, J lost 2 bases, and 14 bases lay in between. There are 15 residues in the CDR3. Germline V gene data show CDR1 as SGHNT and CDR2 as YENEEA. CDR3 protein: CASSLGRVPGNTIYF. CDR3 in DNA: TGTGCCAGCAGTCTCGGGCGGGTCCCTGGAAACACCATATATTTT. Full variable domain (outside the CDR3, taken from reference TRBV11-3 and TRBJ1-3): EAGVVQSPRYKIIEKKQPVAFWCNPISGHNTLYWYLQNLGQGPELLIRYENEEAVDDSQLPKDRFSAERLKGVDSTLKIQPAELGDSAVYLCASSLGRVPGNTIYFGEGSWLTVV.

This clone appeared once. The chain links TRBV14 to TRBJ2-7; 8 nucleotides line up with TRBD2. The CDR3 length is 14 residues. Unmatched junction bases numbered 6, after V lost 4 bases and J lost 4 bases. Germline V gene lookup returns CDR1 SGHDN and CDR2 FVKESK. For the CDR3, the DNA is TGTGCCAGCAGCCCGCTAGAGCGGGAGTACGAGCAGTACTTC. Translated, it gives CASSPLEREYEQYF.

The chain joins TRBV3-1 (or the pseudogene TRBV3-2) to TRBJ2-7, with D maybe TRBD1 (6 bases). V dropped 2 bases and J dropped 0 bases, with 11 bases sitting between them. CDR1 is LGHDT and CDR2 is YNNKEL in the germline V gene (reference sequence). This CDR3 comprises 15 residues. The CDR3, as DNA: TGTGCCAGCAGCCAACCCGGGACACTCTCCTACGAGCAGTACTTC. It encodes CASSQPGTLSYEQYF.

The chain employs TRBV5-6 and TRBJ2-3, with 8 bases lining up with TRBD2. Germline V lookup: CDR1 SGHDT, CDR2 YYEEEE. Trimming removed 4 bases from V and 4 bases from J; junction bases left unmatched: 14. The CDR3 is 17 residues long. The chain's CDR3 is CASSRPPGLGMADTQYF. CDR3 nucleotides: TGTGCCAGCAGCCGTCCCCCGGGACTAGGCATGGCAGATACGCAGTATTTT. The entire variable domain, with the rest obtained from reference TRBV5-6 and TRBJ2-3, is as follows: DAGVTQSPTHLIKTRGQQVTLRCSPKSGHDTVSWYQQALGQGPQFIFQYYEEEERQRGNFPDRFSGHQFPNYSSELNVNALLLGDSALYLCASSRPPGLGMADTQYFGPGTRLTVL.

CDR3 protein: CASWRGGVGTEAFF. The CDR3 nucleotides are TGTGCCAGTTGGCGGGGGGGCGTGGGGACTGAAGCTTTCTTT. The chain links TRBV19 to TRBJ1-1, with D possibly matching TRBD1 (6 bases). The germline V and J ends were trimmed by 8 bases and 5 bases, with 18 bases remaining between them. This CDR3 comprises 14 residues. Germline lookup yields CDR1 LNHDA and CDR2 SQIVND (reference sequence).

This clone was seen just once. Other DNA sequences in this sample translate to the same CDR3. V usage is TRBV5-6 and J usage is TRBJ1-6, with D possibly being TRBD1 (5 bases). The CDR3 has 15 residues. The V and J ends lost 0 bases and 4 bases respectively, with 8 bases between them. Germline lookup yields CDR1 SGHDT and CDR2 YYEEEE. DNA for the CDR3: TGTGCCAGCAGCTTGGTCGACAGTTATAATTCACCCCTCCACTTT. Translating gives CASSLVDSYNSPLHF.

V gene TRBV2 combines with J gene TRBJ2-3; 9 bases are shared with TRBD2. V shed 4 bases and J 0 bases; nucleotides not matched to a gene: 8. CDR1 is SNHLY, CDR2 FYNNEI, per germline. The CDR3 covers 17 residues. For the CDR3, the DNA is TGTGCCAGCAGTGGTAGCGGGGGCCACCTTAGCACAGATACGCAGTATTTT. Its protein is CASSGSGGHLSTDTQYF.

The rearrangement links TRBV10-1 to TRBJ2-4, with a tentative D call TRBD1 (5 bases). V lost 1 base to trimming and J lost 0 bases, with 13 bases between them. Per germline, CDR1 WNHNN and CDR2 SYGVQD (reference sequence). The CDR3 spans 17 residues. The CDR3 sequence: CASSEYTGYIAKNIQYF. The CDR3 DNA reads as TGCGCCAGCAGTGAGTACACAGGTTACATAGCCAAAAACATTCAGTACTTC.

The chain has TRBV6-5 and TRBJ1-3, with D unclear. CDR1 is MNHEY and CDR2 is SVGAGI in the germline V gene. V was pared by 5 bases and J by 2 bases, with 13 bases between. The CDR3 is 15 amino acids. This chain's CDR3 is CASSRLGEAGNTIYF. For the CDR3, the DNA is TGTGCCAGCAGTCGCCTCGGTGAGGCTGGAAACACCATATATTTT.

The chain combines TRBV5-1 with TRBJ1-1; 10 bases agree with TRBD1. There are 15 residues in the CDR3. Germline assignment: CDR1 SGHRS and CDR2 YFSETQ. J gave up 5 bases and V 0 bases, and 4 bases lay outside the gene matches. As DNA, the CDR3 is TGCGCCAGCAGCTTGGTCGGGACAGGGGAGACTGAAGCTTTCTTT. As protein: CASSLVGTGETEAFF. Full variable domain (remainder filled in from reference TRBV5-1 and TRBJ1-1): KAGVTQTPRYLIKTRGQQVTLSCSPISGHRSVSWYQQTPGQGLQFLFEYFSETQRNKGNFPGRFSGRQFSNSRSEMNVSTLELGDSALYLCASSLVGTGETEAFFGQGTRLTVV.

The rearrangement uses TRBV7-3 and TRBJ2-5; D gene unclear. Trimming left V 5 bases short and J 3 bases short, with 10 bases between. The CDR3 loop spans 13 amino acids. CDR1 is SGHTA, CDR2 FQGTGA, per germline. The CDR3, as DNA: TGTGCCAGCAGCCCCGTAAGCGAAGAGACCCAGTACTTC. Protein: CASSPVSEETQYF. The variable domain in full, completed from reference TRBV7-3 and TRBJ2-5, reads GAGVSQTPSNKVTEKGKYVELRCDPISGHTALYWYRQSLGQGPEFLIYFQGTGAADDSGLPNDRFFAVRPEGSVSTLKIQRTERGDSAVYLCASSPVSEETQYFGPGTRLLVL.

The J gene is TRBJ2-1, the V gene TRBV10-2; TRBD2 agrees at 12 bases. The V and J ends lost 4 bases and 12 bases, in that order; junction bases with no gene match: 13. This CDR3 contains 16 residues. The germline V gene has CDR1 WSHSY and CDR2 SAAADI. In DNA, the CDR3 is TGCGCCAGCAGTGGGCCTAGCGGGGGGGCCGCGGGGAGGCAGTTCTTC. This sequence encodes CASSGPSGGAAGRQFF.

The CDR3 sequence: CASSQIFRGRRGHTIYF. CDR3 DNA sequence: TGCGCCAGCAGCCAAATCTTCCGGGGTCGACGAGGGCACACCATATATTTT. This chain links TRBV4-1 with TRBJ1-3; no firm D call. In germline, CDR1 is MGHRA, CDR2 YSYEKL. The CDR3 totals 17 residues. V lost 2 bases and J lost 8, with 22 bases in between.

The chain employs TRBV11-3 and TRBJ2-3; 9 bases agree with TRBD1. The germline V gene has CDR1 SGHNT and CDR2 YENEEA. CDR3 length equals 16 residues. V trimming: 3 bases; J trimming: 1 base; junction bases outside the gene matches: 5. The CDR3 protein is CASSFRQGGGTDTQYF. In DNA, the CDR3 is TGTGCCAGCAGCTTTAGACAGGGGGGAGGCACAGATACGCAGTATTTT.

This chain uses TRBV28 with TRBJ1-4; 7 bases fit TRBD1. The CDR3 spans 15 residues. The V segment lost 3 bases and the J segment 3 bases; nucleotides outside the gene matches: 4. The V gene's germline CDR1 is MDHEN and CDR2 SYDVKM. Here the CDR3 reads CASSFNRGANEKLFF. The DNA for the CDR3 is TGTGCCAGCAGTTTCAACAGGGGAGCTAATGAAAAACTGTTTTTT.

This chain uses TRBV6-5 with TRBJ1-1; D gene uncertain. Trimming shortened V by 4 bases and J by 3 bases, and 9 bases separated the two germline ends. The CDR3 consists of 13 residues. Germline values: CDR1 MNHEY, CDR2 SVGAGI. CDR3 nucleotides: TGTGCCAGCAGTTCCCAGTCAGACACTGAAGCTTTCTTT. Translated: CASSSQSDTEAFF.

This rearrangement joins TRBV11-2 to TRBJ2-3; no reliable D call. Germline-derived CDR1 and CDR2 are SGHAT and FQNNGV. CDR3 length: 15 residues. V was trimmed by 3 bases and J by 0 bases, leaving 10 bases between them. CDR3 coding DNA: TGTGCCAGCAGCTTTACAGTATCTAGCACAGATACGCAGTATTTT. Translating it yields CASSFTVSSTDTQYF.